This entry features one T cell receptor beta chain sequence. The antigen remains undetermined. This CDR3 is 14 amino acids long. Germline V lookup: CDR1 MNHEY, CDR2 SVGAGI. The V and J ends lost 0 bases and 4 bases, in that order; junction bases with no gene match: 2. The source of the sample is a study of vaccination and CD4 T cells after COVID-19. Oncomine TCR Beta short-read sequencing was applied to DNA from cultured CD4+ T cells. TCRdb itself ran the PCR reads through MiXCR, one entry per CDR3 protein. Here the sample spans some 14,000 distinct CDR3 sequences, roughly two fifths being singletons. Regarding treatment: roughly 10-day PBMC culture with coronavirus spike peptide pools or control peptides (ViraFEST assay). Both day 3 and day 7 involved replacing half of the medium with fresh IL-2 medium.

Sequenced material: CD4+ T cells from blood, cultured in vitro, taken after SARS-CoV-2 vaccination. The sequence was obtained from a human donor who had recovered from COVID-19. The chain couples TRBV6-5 to TRBJ1-1, with 7 bases identical to TRBD1. CDR3 coding DNA: TGTGCCAGCAGTTACTCGAACAGGGGCACTGAAGCTTTCTTT. The encoded protein is CASSYSNRGTEAFF.